The rows below give T cell receptor beta chains drawn from one sample of a study of human T cells and chemical hapten exposure. TCRdb ran MiXCR on the RACE reads and lists one entry per CDR3 protein. This table has under 100,000 distinct CDR3 sequences, under 11% appearing once. The source material was whole blood, sampled in connection with sensitization to the hapten diphenylcyclopropenone (DPC). The receptor set was obtained from a woman between 45 and 65 years old with alopecia areata. Some clones in this sample may be carry-over from other donors' samples. Both conserved end residues are part of each CDR3. Fields, in order: CDR3 length, D gene, clone size, V gene, J gene, CDR3 DNA, CDR3 protein. D genes are given only for firm matches. Where a row states a size, it is once, few, many or the class of an expanded clone; other rows omit it.

>15|TRBD1|many|TRBV5-1|TRBJ1-2
TGCGCCAGCAGCCCCGGACAGGGAGAAAACTATGGCTACACCTTC
CASSPGQGENYGYTF
>15|NA|NA|TRBV4-3|TRBJ1-3
TGCGCCAGCAGCCAAGATAAGAGCTCTGGAAACACCATATATTTT
CASSQDKSSGNTIYF
>15|NA|NA|TRBV11-2|TRBJ2-1
TGTGCCAGCAGCTTAGACAGGGCAGGAGGCAATGAGCAGTTCTTC
CASSLDRAGGNEQFF
>14|TRBD1|NA|TRBV14|TRBJ1-4
TGTGCCAGCAGCAAGGACAGGACTAATGAAAAACTGTTTTTT
CASSKDRTNEKLFF
>14|NA|many|TRBV11-2|TRBJ2-1
TGTGCCAGCATCGGAGCCTCCTCCTACAATGAGCAGTTCTTC
CASIGASSYNEQFF
>11|NA|many|TRBV29-1|TRBJ2-7
TGCAGCGCTGGGACAGCGGGCGAGCAGTACTTC
CSAGTAGEQYF
>18|NA|once|TRBV7-6|TRBJ2-3
TGTGCCAGCAGCTCAACGACTCCCAGCGGGTACCGCACAGATACGCAGTATTTT
CASSSTTPSGYRTDTQYF
>13|NA|NA|TRBV30|TRBJ2-7
TGTGCCTGGAGTGTTTCTCGGGACCACGAGCAGTACTTC
CAWSVSRDHEQYF
>16|TRBD1|NA|TRBV10-3|TRBJ2-1
TGTGCCATCGCGTTCGCGCCGGGACAGGTCAACAATGAGCAGTTCTTC
CAIAFAPGQVNNEQFF
>17|NA|many|TRBV21-1|TRBJ2-2
TGTGCCAGCAGCAAACCGTGGCGACAGGATAACACCGGGGAGCTGTTTTTT
CASSKPWRQDNTGELFF
>13|TRBD1|few|TRBV10-3|TRBJ1-2
TGTGCCATCAGATTGGACAGGGAGTCTGGCTACACCTTC
CAIRLDRESGYTF
>17|TRBD1|many|TRBV29-1|TRBJ2-6
TGCAGCGTTCTAGACAGGGGTGGCCTCTCTGGGGCCAACGTCCTGACTTTC
CSVLDRGGLSGANVLTF
>15|TRBD1|many|TRBV7-9|TRBJ1-1
TGTGCCAGCAGCCCATTCCGGGACAGCAACCCTGAAGCTTTCTTT
CASSPFRDSNPEAFF
>14|NA|medium-sized|TRBV4-3|TRBJ2-1
TGCGCCAGCAGCCAAGTTTCTCGTGCCGATGAGCAGTTCTTC
CASSQVSRADEQFF
>13|NA|NA|TRBV5-1|TRBJ2-7
TGCGCCAGCAGCGGGAAGACTTCTAACGAGCAGTACTTC
CASSGKTSNEQYF
>13|NA|few|TRBV19|TRBJ1-2
TGTGCCAGTAGTATAAACAAATACTATGGCTACACCTTC
CASSINKYYGYTF
>17|TRBD2|many|TRBV28|TRBJ2-7
TGTGCCAGCAGTACCGGGACTAGCGGGAGAGGAAGCTACGAGCAGTACTTC
CASSTGTSGRGSYEQYF